This entry concerns a single TCR beta chain. Antigen: not known. Study processing details: As immunoSEQ supplied junction-only sequences (without quality scores), filtering differed. Assay: immunoSEQ multiplex PCR; the TCRdb copy retains only in-frame clones and omits some. The V and J calls and clone size were taken over from that table, and D and trimming were inferred from the DNA. The table lists around 1.9 million clones, under 95% of them singletons. This record belongs to a study of shared clonotypes between healthy human individuals. Study-level points and caveats: As a rule, naive subsets had a larger estimated richness than memory subsets.

The germline CDR1 and CDR2 sequences are MDHEN and SYDVKM. V lost 2 bases and J 5 bases, leaving 12 bases between the germline ends. The CDR3 loop spans 14 amino acids. Naive CD8 cells lacked CD45RO and underwent positive selection for CCR7, leaving out terminally differentiated effector memory CD45RA+ cells. This sequence joins TRBV28 and TRBJ2-5; D not certain. The sequencing sample was made of naive CD8+ T cells from PBMCs. The origin of this receptor is a young man in good health. Some clones in this sample may be carry-over from other donors' samples. The CDR3, as DNA: TGTGCCAGCAGTTTACCCGATAGGTCCGAGACCCAGTACTTC. It yields the protein CASSLPDRSETQYF.